Each of the 29 T cell receptor beta chains below was sequenced from the same sample in a study of T cells in Graves' hyperthyroidism and ophthalmopathy. Regions amplified from RNA transcripts were the TCR beta CDR3 regions. The TCR CDR3 was amplified in a first-round RT-PCR using the HTBI primer set. TCRdb re-derived calls from the multiplex PCR reads in MiXCR, one entry per CDR3 protein. The sample holds 490,000 or so distinct CDR3 sequences; about 16% are singletons and the top ten take about 29%. The specimen sequenced was blood. Receptor source: a woman in her 30s with Graves' ophthalmopathy.

This clonotype was seen many times. V gene TRBV6-2 or TRBV6-3 combines with J gene TRBJ2-7; 11 bases map to TRBD2. Trimming at V came to 8 bases and at J to 3 bases, leaving 6 bases not matched to a gene. This CDR3 is 14 amino acids long. In germline, CDR1 is MNHEY, CDR2 SVGEGT. The CDR3, as DNA: TGTGCCAGCGCACTAGCGGGAGAAGTCTACGAGCAGTACTTC. This gives the protein CASALAGEVYEQYF.

This clonotype is medium-sized in the sample. This chain links TRBV11-2 with TRBJ1-2; TRBD1 might be the D (5 bases). The CDR3 contains 13 residues. The germline V gene encodes CDR1 SGHAT and CDR2 FQNNGV. Trimming took 1 base from V and 3 from J, leaving 6 bases between them. CDR3 residues: CASSLGQHYGYTF. For the CDR3, the DNA is TGTGCCAGCAGCTTAGGACAGCACTATGGCTACACCTTC.

There are many counts of this clonotype. The gene calls are TRBV3-1 and TRBJ1-2, with D hard to call. The CDR3 extends over 14 amino acids. Germline V gene lookup returns CDR1 LGHDT and CDR2 YNNKEL (reference sequence). The V gene lost 4 bases and the J gene lost 7 bases, with 16 bases spanning the gap. The CDR3 DNA is TGTGCCAGCAGCCCGCGGCAGCCCTACACTGGCTACACCTTC. Protein sequence: CASSPRQPYTGYTF. The variable domain in full, completed from reference TRBV3-1 and TRBJ1-2, reads DTAVSQTPKYLVTQMGNDKSIKCEQNLGHDTMYWYKQDSKKFLKIMFSYNNKELIINETVPNRFSPKSPDKAHLNLHINSLELGDSAVYFCASSPRQPYTGYTFGSGTRLTVV.

There are many counts of this clonotype. The chain is built from TRBV14 and TRBJ2-3; D possibly corresponds to TRBD2 (6 bases). The CDR3 contains 16 residues. Per the germline V gene, CDR1 is SGHDN and CDR2 is FVKESK. V lost 0 bases to trimming and J lost 0 bases, with 10 bases between them. The CDR3 DNA sequence: TGTGCCAGCAGCCAAGACGATCGGGGGAGCACAGATACGCAGTATTTT. Protein: CASSQDDRGSTDTQYF. The full variable domain, in which reference TRBV14 and TRBJ2-3 provide the parts outside the CDR3, is EAGVTQFPSHSVIEKGQTVTLRCDPISGHDNLYWYRRVMGKEIKFLLHFVKESKQDESGMPNNRFLAERTGGTYSTLKVQPAELEDSGVYFCASSQDDRGSTDTQYFGPGTRLTVL.

This clonotype was seen many times. The chain employs TRBV3-1 and TRBJ2-1; TRBD2 matches at 9 bases. With V trimmed by 1 base and J by 8 bases, 9 bases remained unmatched. The length of the CDR3 is 16 residues. Germline values: CDR1 LGHDT, CDR2 YNNKEL (reference sequence). CDR3 in DNA: TGTGCCAGCAGCCAAGGGGCGGGAGGGCCCTCCCATGAGCAGTTCTTC. Translating gives CASSQGAGGPSHEQFF.

This clonotype has just a few counts. This sequence joins TRBV7-6 and TRBJ1-6; TRBD1 is a possible D gene (6 bases). The CDR3 sequence is 15 residues long. Germline values: CDR1 SGHVS, CDR2 FNYEAQ. The V end was cut by 5 bases, the J end by 4 bases, with 12 bases between. The CDR3 is CASSAGVSYNSPLHF. The CDR3 DNA reads as TGTGCCAGCAGCGCAGGGGTCTCTTATAATTCACCCCTCCACTTT.

This clonotype was observed at least ten times. The chain carries TRBV7-2 and TRBJ2-3; D tentatively fits TRBD1 or TRBD2 (5 bases each). Per germline, CDR1 SGHTA and CDR2 FQGNSA. V lost 6 bases to trimming and J lost 5 bases, with 15 bases between them. This CDR3 comprises 14 residues. The CDR3 DNA reads as TGTGCCAGCAGTGTTGGACTCGACAGAGATACGCAGTATTTT. As protein: CASSVGLDRDTQYF.

This sequence joins TRBV15 and TRBJ1-1, with 7 bases aligning to TRBD1. Germline lookup yields CDR1 LNHNV and CDR2 YYDKDF (reference sequence). Losses at the gene ends were 9 bases for V and 3 bases for J; bases not matched to a gene: 16. CDR3 length: 16 residues. CDR3: CATEGQSSQRDTEAFF. The CDR3 region has the DNA TGTGCCACGGAGGGACAGTCTAGTCAAAGGGACACTGAAGCTTTCTTT.

This clonotype has a count of ten or more. V is TRBV20-1 and J is TRBJ2-3; D not certain. Per germline, CDR1 DFQATT and CDR2 SNEGSKA (reference sequence). CDR3 length equals 15 residues. The V end lost 1 base, the J end lost 1 base, and 12 bases lay between the germline ends. CDR3 sequence reads: CSARGQRTGTDTQYF. For the CDR3, the DNA is TGCAGTGCTAGAGGTCAAAGGACGGGCACAGATACGCAGTATTTT.

This clonotype was counted many times. The rearrangement links TRBV29-1 to TRBJ2-2; D not certain. The V gene's germline CDR1 is SQVTM and CDR2 ANQGSEA. V lost 4 bases and J lost 5, with 14 bases in between. This CDR3 spans 14 amino acids. The CDR3: CSVGRAVQTGELFF. The DNA of the CDR3 is TGCAGCGTTGGTCGGGCAGTTCAGACCGGGGAGCTGTTTTTT.

The table lists this clonotype with many counts. This chain joins TRBV28 and TRBJ2-5, with D possibly TRBD2 on 6 matching bases. Looked up from germline, CDR1 is MDHEN and CDR2 is SYDVKM. Between the trimmed V and J ends, which lost 3 bases and 5 bases, there was a span of 16 bases. There are 15 residues in the CDR3. As DNA, the CDR3 is TGTGCCAGCAGTTTGCCGTGGCAGGGACTCGAGACCCAGTACTTC. Translated: CASSLPWQGLETQYF.

This clonotype was found many times. The V and J genes are TRBV7-2 and TRBJ2-5; D remains unclear. Germline-derived CDR1 and CDR2 are SGHTA and FQGNSA. The CDR3 is made up of 13 amino acids. V shed 4 bases and J shed 3 bases, with 9 bases lying between them. The CDR3 loop is CASSSPVKETQYF. DNA for the CDR3: TGTGCCAGCAGCTCGCCGGTTAAAGAGACCCAGTACTTC.

This clonotype was picked up a small number of times. A much more abundant neighbour one base away suggests this may be a read error. The chain employs TRBV7-9 and TRBJ1-1, with TRBD1 as a possible D gene (6 bases). V shed 5 bases and J shed 0 bases, with 10 bases lying between them. In germline, CDR1 is SEHNR, CDR2 FQNEAQ (reference sequence). This CDR3 region has 14 residues. As DNA, the CDR3 is TGTGCCAGCAGCAACGGACAGATGAACACTGAAGCTTTCTTT. The encoded protein is CASSNGQMNTEAFF.

In this sample, this clonotype turned up many times. The chain combines TRBV9 with TRBJ2-7, with D perhaps TRBD1 or TRBD2 (6 bases each). The CDR3 length is 16 residues. Trimming left V 4 bases short and J 5 bases short, with 22 bases between. CDR1 and CDR2 from the germline V gene are SGDLS and YYNGEE. DNA for the CDR3: TGTGCCAGCAGCCCCCACCCCCCCGGACAGCGGGACGAGCAGTACTTC. Its translation is CASSPHPPGQRDEQYF.

The table lists this clonotype with a few counts. The chain recombines TRBV27 with TRBJ2-7, with 9 nucleotides matching TRBD1. Germline V gene lookup returns CDR1 MNHEY and CDR2 SMNVEV (reference sequence). J gave up 5 bases and V 3 bases, and 5 bases lay outside the gene matches. The CDR3 consists of 14 residues. The DNA for the CDR3 is TGTGCCAGCAGTTTCACAGGGGGCACAAACGAGCAGTACTTC. This codes for CASSFTGGTNEQYF.

Concerning this clonotype: An end of the junction does not agree with germline; a read error may underlie this. The chain has TRBV10-3 and TRBJ2-7; the match to TRBD2 covers 11 bases. Germline V lookup: CDR1 ENHRY, CDR2 SYGVKD. The CDR3 runs to 16 residues. The CDR3: CAIRTGAGLAAYELYF. Here the CDR3 DNA reads TGTGCCATCAGGACAGGGGCGGGACTAGCGGCCTACGAGCTGTACTTC.

The chain has TRBV29-1 and TRBJ2-2; possible D gene TRBD1, 5 bases. Trimming pared 3 bases from V and 1 base from J, leaving 12 bases between. This CDR3 region has 15 residues. CDR1 and CDR2 from the germline V gene are SQVTM and ANQGSEA. The CDR3 DNA is TGCAGCGTTGATAGGGCAGGGATGAACACCGGGGAGCTGTTTTTT. It yields the protein CSVDRAGMNTGELFF.

This clonotype was observed a handful of times. V gene TRBV7-9 combines with J gene TRBJ2-7; D ambiguous. V was trimmed by 1 base and J by 0 bases, leaving 10 bases between them. The CDR3 contains 15 residues. Germline CDR1 and CDR2: SEHNR and FQNEAQ (reference sequence). As DNA, the CDR3 is TGTGCCAGCAGCTTAGTAATGGGCAGCTCCTACGAGCAGTACTTC. Amino acids: CASSLVMGSSYEQYF.

This clonotype has ten or more counts. The genes are TRBV7-8 and TRBJ1-6; D might be TRBD1 (6 bases). Trimming took 5 bases from V and 5 from J, leaving 13 bases between them. The CDR3 length is 15 residues. CDR1 SGHVS and CDR2 FQNEAQ come from the germline V gene. The CDR3 is CASSPGTLHNSPLHF. For the CDR3, the DNA is TGTGCCAGCAGCCCGGGGACACTTCATAATTCACCCCTCCACTTT.

In its sample, this clonotype was seen many times. The chain employs TRBV12-3 or TRBV12-4 and TRBJ2-3; 11 bases line up with TRBD2. This CDR3 is built from 19 residues. Germline trimming cut 1 base from V and 1 base from J; bases unmatched to any gene: 10. The chain's CDR3 is CASSLGGASGRTRTDTQYF. DNA of the CDR3: TGTGCCAGCAGTTTAGGGGGGGCTAGCGGGAGGACTCGCACAGATACGCAGTATTTT.

The CDR3 DNA reads as TGTGCCACCAGCAGGGAAACCCAGGGGACCGGGGAGCTGTTTTTT. Translated: CATSRETQGTGELFF. The chain joins TRBV15 to TRBJ2-2, with D perhaps matching TRBD1 (6 bases). V was clipped by 3 bases and J by 5 bases, with 13 bases between them. CDR3 length: 15 amino acids. Per the germline V gene, CDR1 is LNHNV and CDR2 is YYDKDF (reference sequence).

This clonotype was detected many times. This chain uses TRBV20-1 with TRBJ2-7; 7 bases fit TRBD1. The germline gives CDR1 DFQATT, CDR2 SNEGSKA (reference sequence). CDR3 length equals 14 residues. V dropped 6 bases and J dropped 3; count of bases not matched to a gene: 11. The CDR3 sequence: CSARYGTANYEQYF. The CDR3 DNA sequence: TGCAGTGCCCGGTACGGGACAGCCAACTACGAGCAGTACTTC.

This clonotype was found a few times. V usage is TRBV28 and J usage is TRBJ1-4; D unresolved. Germline V CDR1 and CDR2: MDHEN, SYDVKM. This CDR3 has 14 amino acids. Trimming stripped 11 bases from V and 7 bases from J, with 20 bases between. CDR3 nucleotides: TGTGCCTTCTCGGACCGAACTAATAGTGAAAAACTGTTTTTT. Its protein product is CAFSDRTNSEKLFF.

This clonotype was recorded at least ten times. The chain's CDR3 is CSASLARTGSHEQFF. The CDR3 nucleotides read TGCAGTGCTAGCCTCGCCCGGACAGGGTCCCATGAGCAGTTCTTC. V usage is TRBV20-1 and J usage is TRBJ2-1, with TRBD1 matching 8 bases. Germline trimming cut 3 bases from V and 8 bases from J; bases unmatched to any gene: 12. Germline assignment: CDR1 DFQATT and CDR2 SNEGSKA (reference sequence). The CDR3 length is 15 residues.

This chain connects TRBV5-1 to TRBJ1-3; D ambiguous. Per the germline V gene, CDR1 is SGHRS and CDR2 is YFSETQ. This CDR3 comprises 16 residues. Trimming removed 0 bases from V and 1 base from J, with 11 bases in between. CDR3 amino acids: CASSLEGPPSGNTIYF. The CDR3 nucleotides are TGCGCCAGCAGCTTGGAGGGTCCCCCGTCTGGAAACACCATATATTTT.

This clonotype was detected many times. The chain is built from TRBV30 and TRBJ1-1; tentative D call: TRBD1 (5 bases). Germline V gene lookup returns CDR1 GTSNPN and CDR2 SVGIG (reference sequence). The CDR3 spans 15 residues. V lost 0 bases, J lost 3 bases, and 14 bases lay in between. The CDR3 bases are TGTGCCTGGAGTGTAATAGGCAGGGAGGACACTGAAGCTTTCTTT. Translating gives CAWSVIGREDTEAFF.

In its sample, this clonotype was seen many times. Since a much larger clone is just one base distant, this may be a read error. J is TRBJ1-2 and V is TRBV13; 8 nucleotides agree with TRBD1. Germline CDR1 PRHDT, CDR2 FYEKMQ (reference sequence). Unmatched junction bases numbered 3, after V lost 3 bases and J lost 6 bases. This CDR3 is built from 13 residues. Here the CDR3 reads CASSFGQGDGYTF. The CDR3 DNA sequence: TGTGCCAGCAGCTTTGGACAGGGTGATGGCTACACCTTC.

This clonotype was detected ten times or more. The V and J genes are TRBV20-1 and TRBJ2-2; TRBD1 aligns across 7 bases. In germline, CDR1 is DFQATT, CDR2 SNEGSKA (reference sequence). This CDR3 contains 15 residues. The V gene end was trimmed by 6 bases and the J gene end by 5 bases; junction bases not matched to a gene: 12. In DNA form, the CDR3 reads TGCAGTGCCCCCCAACAGGGGAAGAAAACCGGGGAGCTGTTTTTT. It yields the protein CSAPQQGKKTGELFF.

This sequence joins TRBV28 and TRBJ2-7; D might be TRBD1 (6 bases). The V gene lost 5 bases and the J gene lost 6 bases, with 20 bases spanning the gap. The CDR3 loop spans 15 amino acids. Germline loops: CDR1 MDHEN, CDR2 SYDVKM. This chain's CDR3 is CASSPRYPGAGEQYF. The CDR3 bases are TGTGCCAGCAGTCCCCGATATCCAGGGGCGGGCGAGCAGTACTTC.